These 28 T cell receptor beta chains were sequenced from one sample in a study of T-cell memory formation after mild COVID-19. TCRdb redid the calling of the 5' RACE reads with MiXCR, one entry per CDR3 protein. The table records around 340,000 distinct CDR3 sequences, over 10% of them present only once. The sequenced material came from PBMCs or a T cell subset sorted from them (not recorded which). All receptors come from a man aged 18 to 30 who had mild COVID-19 (a few samples of this study predate the infection). Cell type and time point are not known.

The genes are TRBV30 and TRBJ2-7; no clear D. V lost 0 bases and J 1 base, leaving 7 bases between the germline ends. The germline V gene encodes CDR1 GTSNPN and CDR2 SVGIG (reference sequence). CDR3 length: 13 residues. The CDR3 sequence: CAWSVEGSYEQYF. The CDR3 DNA follows: TGTGCCTGGAGTGTAGAAGGTTCCTACGAGCAGTACTTC.

This clonotype was seen a few times. This chain joins TRBV9 and TRBJ1-2; a possible D gene is TRBD1 (5 bases). The CDR3 sequence is 14 residues long. In germline, CDR1 is SGDLS, CDR2 YYNGEE. V was pared by 4 bases and J by 4 bases, with 14 bases between. CDR3 loop: CASSSTDSFYGYTF. CDR3 sequence (DNA): TGTGCCAGCAGCTCCACCGACAGCTTCTATGGCTACACCTTC.

The chain has TRBV24-1 and TRBJ2-7; a possible D gene is TRBD1 (5 bases). This CDR3 spans 17 amino acids. The V end was cut by 1 base, the J end by 2 bases, with 17 bases between. The V gene's germline CDR1 is KGHDR and CDR2 SFDVKD. The CDR3 reads CATSDFFSGKKTYEQYV. CDR3 nucleotides: TGTGCCACCAGTGATTTTTTCTCAGGGAAGAAAACCTACGAGCAGTACGTC.

This clonotype has a handful of counts. The chain uses TRBV25-1 and TRBJ2-3; 10 positions agree with TRBD2. Germline CDR1 is MGHDK and CDR2 is SYGVNS. Germline trimming cut 2 bases from V and 2 bases from J; bases unmatched to any gene: 10. CDR3 length: 18 amino acids. CDR3 nucleotide sequence: TGTGCCAGCAGTGAAAGCCGGCTAGCGGGGGCGTTCACAGATACGCAGTATTTT. Translating it yields CASSESRLAGAFTDTQYF.

This clonotype was detected ten times or more. This sequence joins TRBV4-1 and TRBJ2-1; 7 bases agree with TRBD2. V lost 1 base and J lost 9; bases outside the gene matches: 9. This CDR3 comprises 15 residues. The V gene's germline CDR1 is MGHRA and CDR2 YSYEKL. The CDR3, as DNA: TGCGCCAGCAGCCAAGCTAGCGGCGGACTTGGTGAGCAGTTCTTC. Translation: CASSQASGGLGEQFF.

J is TRBJ2-6 and V is TRBV5-1; 8 bases line up with TRBD1. Per the germline V gene, CDR1 is SGHRS and CDR2 is YFSETQ. V lost 0 bases, J lost 1 base, and 3 bases stayed unmatched. The CDR3 extends over 17 amino acids. CDR3 sequence (DNA): TGCGCCAGCAGCTTGGGGACAGGGAGGTCTGGGGCCAACGTCCTGACTTTC. Translating gives CASSLGTGRSGANVLTF.

This clonotype has at least ten counts. The chain combines TRBV6-2 or TRBV6-3 with TRBJ2-7; 12 bases are a match to TRBD2. V gave up 2 bases and J gave up 7 bases; unmatched junction bases: 18. The CDR3 is made up of 19 amino acids. Germline-derived CDR1 and CDR2 are MNHEY and SVGEGT. CDR3 coding DNA: TGTGCCAGCAGTTACCAACCTCTAGCGGGGGGGCATCCTTCCGGAGAGCAGTACGTC. Translation: CASSYQPLAGGHPSGEQYV.

The chain links TRBV7-9 to TRBJ2-4, with D possibly called TRBD1 or TRBD2 (5 bases each). The CDR3 runs 15 residues. CDR1 SEHNR and CDR2 FQNEAQ come from the germline V gene (reference sequence). Trimming took off 6 bases at V and 9 bases at J, with 21 bases between the two ends. For the CDR3, the DNA is TGTGCCAGCAGTACCCCGGGACGCTGGGGCTCCATTCAGTACTTC. It is translated as CASSTPGRWGSIQYF.

This clonotype was seen a handful of times. This chain links TRBV10-2 with TRBJ2-7, with 7 bases aligning to TRBD2. Germline V lookup: CDR1 WSHSY, CDR2 SAAADI. The CDR3 length is 13 residues. The ends lost 8 bases at V and 6 bases at J; junction bases unmatched: 10. The CDR3 DNA follows: TGCGCCAGCCGCCCCGGCGGGGGAGGCGAGCAGTACTTC. Its protein is CASRPGGGGEQYF.

This chain uses TRBV5-1 with TRBJ2-1; perhaps TRBD2 as D (6 bases). Trimming pared 0 bases from V and 4 bases from J, leaving 14 bases between. Per germline, CDR1 SGHRS and CDR2 YFSETQ. This CDR3 has 16 residues. As DNA, the CDR3 is TGCGCCAGCAGCTTGGGGGCAGGCGGGAATTACAATGAGCAGTTCTTC. It yields the protein CASSLGAGGNYNEQFF.

This chain links TRBV28 with TRBJ2-7; TRBD1 matches at 7 bases. There are 15 residues in the CDR3. CDR1 is MDHEN and CDR2 is SYDVKM in the germline V gene. V was clipped by 4 bases and J by 3 bases; unmatched bases: 9. CDR3 in amino acids: CASSSPTGIGYEQYV. CDR3 DNA: TGTGCCAGCAGTTCGCCGACAGGGATAGGCTACGAGCAGTACGTC.

This clonotype was picked up many times. The chain combines TRBV7-2 with TRBJ1-1, with D possibly matching TRBD1 (5 bases). The CDR3 spans 13 residues. Deletions cut 5 bases from V and 7 bases from J, with 14 bases between. Germline loops: CDR1 SGHTA, CDR2 FQGNSA. The CDR3 here is CASSRDRNFEAFF. Here the CDR3 DNA reads TGTGCCAGCAGCCGGGACCGGAACTTTGAAGCTTTCTTT.

This clonotype was counted between two and nine times. V usage is TRBV5-1 and J usage is TRBJ2-1; 16 bases are a match to TRBD2. CDR3 size: 15 residues. CDR1 SGHRS and CDR2 YFSETQ come from the germline V gene. The V segment lost 7 bases and the J segment 8 bases; nucleotides outside the gene matches: 6. The CDR3 nucleotides read TGCGCCAGCGGGACTAGCGGGGGGGCCAGGGATGAGCAGTTCTTC. Residues: CASGTSGGARDEQFF. Drawing the rest from reference TRBV5-1 and TRBJ2-1, the complete variable domain is KAGVTQTPRYLIKTRGQQVTLSCSPISGHRSVSWYQQTPGQGLQFLFEYFSETQRNKGNFPGRFSGRQFSNSRSEMNVSTLELGDSALYLCASGTSGGARDEQFFGPGTRLTVL.

The chain links TRBV14 to TRBJ2-1; no firm D call. V was shortened by 4 bases and J by 9 bases, with 10 bases between the two germline ends. Looked up from germline, CDR1 is SGHDN and CDR2 is FVKESK. The CDR3 is 12 amino acids. CDR3 residues: CASSLYGVEQFF. The CDR3 bases are TGTGCCAGCAGCCTCTATGGTGTTGAGCAGTTCTTC. Full variable domain (missing parts from reference TRBV14 and TRBJ2-1): EAGVTQFPSHSVIEKGQTVTLRCDPISGHDNLYWYRRVMGKEIKFLLHFVKESKQDESGMPNNRFLAERTGGTYSTLKVQPAELEDSGVYFCASSLYGVEQFFGPGTRLTVL.

There are a few counts of this clonotype. The chain joins TRBV10-3 to TRBJ2-7, with no clear D. Trimming took 0 bases from V and 3 from J, leaving 12 bases between them. This CDR3 is 15 amino acids long. Germline CDR1 and CDR2: ENHRY and SYGVKD. CDR3 coding DNA: TGTGCCATCAGTGAGTCCTTCGACGCTCACTACGAGCAGTACGTC. It encodes CAISESFDAHYEQYV.

This clonotype was seen only a few times. V gene TRBV6-2 or TRBV6-3 combines with J gene TRBJ2-3, with D unresolved. Trimming took 3 bases from V and 4 from J, leaving 8 bases between them. Looked up from germline, CDR1 is MNHEY and CDR2 is SVGEGT. This CDR3 region has 13 residues. CDR3 residues: CASSYVDADTQYF. The DNA of the CDR3 is TGTGCCAGCAGTTATGTGGATGCAGATACGCAGTATTTT.

The V and J genes are TRBV10-3 and TRBJ2-3, with D possibly TRBD2 on 5 matching bases. This CDR3 has 12 amino acids. CDR1 and CDR2 from the germline V gene are ENHRY and SYGVKD. The V end was cut by 10 bases, the J end by 3 bases, with 11 bases between. This CDR3 reads CATRTGTDTQYF. CDR3 in DNA: TGTGCCACACGGACGGGGACAGATACGCAGTATTTT.

CDR3 DNA sequence: TGCAGCGTTGAGTTGGGGGCATCTGGGAACATTCAGTACTTC. As protein: CSVELGASGNIQYF. V is TRBV29-1 and J is TRBJ2-4; TRBD1 is a possible D gene (6 bases). CDR1 is SQVTM and CDR2 is ANQGSEA in the germline V gene. CDR3 length: 14 amino acids. Trimming stripped 3 bases from V and 7 bases from J, with 16 bases between.

This clonotype was observed at least ten times. This sequence joins TRBV7-9 and TRBJ2-7, with D perhaps matching TRBD1 or TRBD2 (5 bases each). V shed 5 bases and J shed 4 bases, with 15 bases lying between them. The CDR3 runs 14 residues. Looked up from germline, CDR1 is SEHNR and CDR2 is FQNEAQ (reference sequence). CDR3 region: CASSHGTEDYEQYF. The CDR3 DNA reads TGTGCCAGCAGCCACGGGACGGAAGATTACGAGCAGTACTTC.

The chain carries TRBV12-3 or TRBV12-4 and TRBJ2-3; D possibly corresponds to TRBD2 (6 bases). The CDR3 consists of 15 residues. V lost 6 bases to trimming and J lost 4 bases, with 17 bases between them. This CDR3 reads CASSPGVSSPDTQYF. As DNA, the CDR3 is TGTGCCAGCAGCCCGGGGGTATCCTCCCCAGATACGCAGTATTTT.

This clonotype was seen a few times. This chain links TRBV6-6 with TRBJ1-1, with D uncertain. CDR3 length: 13 amino acids. The germline V gene encodes CDR1 MNHNY and CDR2 SVGAGI (reference sequence). V dropped 7 bases and J dropped 1 base, with 10 bases sitting between them. CDR3 in DNA: TGTGCCAGCACCTCACACGGGAACACTGAAGCTTTCTTT. Its protein is CASTSHGNTEAFF.

This clonotype turned up a few times. Here the CDR3 reads CSARGRTEFDYEQYV. The CDR3 DNA is TGCAGTGCTAGAGGCAGGACAGAGTTCGACTACGAGCAGTACGTC. The rearrangement joins TRBV20-1 to TRBJ2-7; TRBD1 is a possible D gene (6 bases). CDR3 length: 15 residues. V was pared by 1 base and J by 3 bases, with 16 bases between. CDR1 is DFQATT and CDR2 is SNEGSKA in the germline V gene (reference sequence).

This clonotype came up a few times. The chain recombines TRBV7-2 with TRBJ1-2; the D gene is possibly TRBD1 (6 bases). CDR1 and CDR2 (germline): SGHTA, FQGNSA. Trimming took off 3 bases at V and 3 bases at J, with 11 bases between the two ends. The CDR3 has 14 residues. Here the CDR3 reads CASSLPGDDYGYTF. The CDR3 DNA reads TGTGCCAGCAGCTTGCCAGGGGATGACTATGGCTACACCTTC. Full variable domain (missing parts from reference TRBV7-2 and TRBJ1-2): GAGVSQSPSNKVTEKGKDVELRCDPISGHTALYWYRQSLGQGLEFLIYFQGNSAPDKSGLPSDRFSAERTGGSVSTLTIQRTQQEDSAVYLCASSLPGDDYGYTFGSGTRLTVV.

This clonotype appeared a few times. The junction does not match germline at one end; this may be a read error. V gene TRBV10-3 combines with J gene TRBJ2-5; D gene unclear. This CDR3 has 12 amino acids. Looked up from germline, CDR1 is ENHRY and CDR2 is SYGVKD. CDR3 in amino acids: CATSGSGETQYF. For the CDR3, the DNA is TGTGCCACCAGTGGGTCCGGGGAGACCCAGTACTTC.

This clonotype has only a few counts. CDR3 sequence (DNA): TGTGCCATCAGTGTTGGTGGAAGCTCACCCCTCCACTTT. Translating gives CAISVGGSSPLHF. The gene calls are TRBV10-3 and TRBJ1-6; no firm D call. CDR3 length: 13 residues. Germline loops: CDR1 ENHRY, CDR2 SYGVKD. V dropped 4 bases and J dropped 10 bases, with 11 bases sitting between them.

This clonotype was found a few times. V is TRBV5-1 and J is TRBJ2-1; 11 nucleotides line up with TRBD2. The germline V gene has CDR1 SGHRS and CDR2 YFSETQ. V dropped 3 bases and J dropped 9; count of bases not matched to a gene: 14. The CDR3 is 17 residues long. The CDR3 loop is CASSSSLAGATWGEQFF. In nucleotides, the CDR3 is TGCGCCAGCAGCTCTTCACTAGCGGGGGCCACTTGGGGTGAGCAGTTCTTC.

In its sample, this clonotype was seen a few times. J is TRBJ2-5 and V is TRBV4-1; weak D call: TRBD1 (6 bases). The CDR3 contains 14 residues. CDR1 is MGHRA and CDR2 is YSYEKL in the germline V gene. Deletions cut 6 bases from V and 4 bases from J, with 15 bases between. This chain's CDR3 is CASSLPGVRETQYF. The CDR3 DNA follows: TGCGCCAGCAGTCTCCCAGGGGTAAGAGAGACCCAGTACTTC.

The chain has TRBV28 and TRBJ1-1, with 10 bases that match TRBD1. Per germline, CDR1 MDHEN and CDR2 SYDVKM. V dropped 7 bases and J dropped 5; count of bases not matched to a gene: 16. This CDR3 spans 17 amino acids. This chain's CDR3 is CASNLSGTGARGTEAFF. The CDR3 bases are TGTGCCAGCAACCTATCGGGGACAGGGGCCCGTGGGACTGAAGCTTTCTTT.